This T cell receptor (beta chain) was recovered during a study of blood T cells in healthy people across ages. Study-level results: The CMV status of each donor remained undetermined, and this could have confounded shifts in expanded clonotypes.

Alongside a J-beta primer mix, a sample-barcoded 5' primer served in a second PCR lasting about 7 to 11 cycles. The study obtained at least 3 million CDR3-containing paired-end reads from every sample. TCRdb re-derived calls from the 5' RACE reads in MiXCR, one entry per CDR3 protein. Of some 920,000 distinct CDR3 sequences detected, roughly 51% appear once; the ten largest clones hold over 20%. The length of the CDR3 is 13 residues. Germline V gene sequence: CDR1 SQVTM, CDR2 ANQGSEA. The V end lost 6 bases, the J end lost 10 bases, and 18 bases lay between the germline ends. This clonotype was counted a single time. Its antigen remains unidentified. The authors isolated at least 6 million PBMCs per sample.

Sequenced input: blood. The clonotype originates from a woman aged 60 to 75 in good health. The genes are TRBV29-1 and TRBJ2-2; D gene ambiguous. The CDR3 protein is CSVGSGGGEELFF. The CDR3 nucleotides read TGCAGCGTGGGTTCGGGCGGTGGCGAGGAGCTGTTTTTT.